The clone carrying this T cell receptor (beta chain) was seen more than once but under ten times. Its matching antigen is unknown. Based on CD45RO/CCR7/CD25/CD127/CD95/CD27, CD4+ regulatory, stem cell-like memory, naive and central memory cells were sorted. Every bit of the isolated RNA underwent reverse transcription, so sequencing read expressed TCRB transcripts. Mean read depth for naive, central memory and regulatory T cell samples was around 3.8 million reads. The repertoire was sequenced with immunoSEQ multiplex PCR; TCRdb's copy has only in-frame clones and lacks some. This repertoire shows roughly 730,000 clones, roughly 13% found once; its top ten account for approximately 0.022%. This entry belongs to a study of beta chain features in type 1 diabetes. The study, taken as a whole, reports: Whether TCRB rearrangement is influenced by HLA type went unresolved here. Across all four CD4+ subsets, people with type 1 diabetes showed modestly shorter TCRB CDR3s.

The V segment lost 2 bases and the J segment 8 bases; nucleotides outside the gene matches: 7. Germline assignment: CDR1 GTSNPN and CDR2 SVGIG (reference sequence). The CDR3 loop spans 13 amino acids. Sequencing input: naive CD4+ T cells from blood. The chain is built from TRBV30 and TRBJ1-2, with TRBD1 matching over 8 bases. The receptor's source is a man aged 18 to 35 with type 1 diabetes. Here the CDR3 reads CAWSLTGGTGYTF. The CDR3 DNA reads TGTGCCTGGAGTCTCACAGGGGGAACGGGCTACACCTTC.